What follows describes a single T cell receptor (beta chain). The data originate from a study of blood T cell repertoires in COVID-19. Across the whole study: The study drew acute and convalescent COVID-19 samples from the United States, Italy and Spain. Sources were T cells, B-cell-depleted T cells, or PBMCs; the material itself was cDNA or gDNA.

Clones were read by immunoSEQ multiplex PCR, and TCRdb kept only the in-frame ones, dropping some. The sample records approximately 180,000 clones, 80% to 90% being singletons. Germline trimming cut 4 bases from V and 4 bases from J; bases unmatched to any gene: 10. Germline-derived CDR1 and CDR2 are SQVTM and ANQGSEA. This CDR3 is built from 15 residues. The chain is built from TRBV29-1 and TRBJ2-1, with 7 nucleotides matching TRBD2. The sequenced sample consisted of peripheral blood. The TCR originated in a human donor with active or convalescent COVID-19. The donor label of this sample is uncertain. CDR3 bases: TGCAGCGTTGTTTTGGGGGGGTCCCTGTACAATGAGCAGTTCTTC. This gives the protein CSVVLGGSLYNEQFF.